These T cell receptor beta chains were read from a single sample in a study of regulatory T cells in long-lasting Graves disease. TCRdb re-called the multiplex PCR reads through MiXCR, storing one row per CDR3 protein. The table includes around 470,000 distinct CDR3 sequences, around 13% detected once. The sample also formed part of further work on T cells in Graves' hyperthyroidism and ophthalmopathy.

The sample here was peripheral blood mononuclear cells (PBMCs), taken at new diagnosis, from a patient treated with antithyroid drugs. The receptor set was obtained from a woman in her 50s with Graves disease. Both conserved end residues are part of each CDR3. D genes are given only for firm matches. Rows may omit the clone size; those that give it use once, few, many or a size class.

>TRBJ2-1|TRBV28|many|-
TGTGCCAGCAGCTCAGGAGTCTACAATGAGCAGTTCTTC
CASSSGVYNEQFF
>TRBJ2-2|TRBV12-3/TRBV12-4|many|-
TGTGCCAGCAGTATTAGTTGGGGGGGCAGCACCGGGGAGCTGTTTTTT
CASSISWGGSTGELFF
>TRBJ2-5|TRBV12-3/TRBV12-4|-|-
TGTGCCAGCAGGGTCGACAGCCAAGAGACCCAGTACTTC
CASRVDSQETQYF
>TRBJ2-5|TRBV12-3/TRBV12-4|-|-
TGTGCCAGCAGTTTTGGGGAAAAAGAGACCCAGTACTTC
CASSFGEKETQYF
>TRBJ2-4|TRBV12-3/TRBV12-4|many|-
TGTGCCAGCAGTCGACATCTTATAGCCAAAAACATTCAGTACTTC
CASSRHLIAKNIQYF
>TRBJ2-1|TRBV5-1|-|-
TGCGCCAGCAGCCCCAGTGGGCTCCGTTCCTACAATGAGCAGTTCTTC
CASSPSGLRSYNEQFF
>TRBJ2-2|TRBV20-1|many|TRBD2
TGCAGTGCTAGAGTGGGGCTAGCGGGTAACACCGGGGAGCTGTTTTTT
CSARVGLAGNTGELFF
>TRBJ2-3|TRBV11-2|many|-
TGTGCCAGCAGCTCCCGGGACACCACAGATACGCAGTATTTT
CASSSRDTTDTQYF
>TRBJ2-7|TRBV11-2|many|TRBD1
TGTGCCAGCAGCCTAATAATCGGGACAGGAACCTACGAGCAGTACTTC
CASSLIIGTGTYEQYF
>TRBJ1-2|TRBV10-3|-|-
TGTGCCAACTACAGTCCTGCTAACTATGGCTACACCTTC
CANYSPANYGYTF
>TRBJ2-5|TRBV28|many|-
TGTGCCAGCACCCAGGGGGGGGAGACCCAGTACTTC
CASTQGGETQYF
>TRBJ2-3|TRBV2|-|TRBD2
TGTGCCAGCAGTGATGCTAGCGGGCCCCCAGATACGCAGTATTTT
CASSDASGPPDTQYF
>TRBJ1-5|TRBV3-1|few|-
TGTGCCAGCAGCCGGGGGTTCGATCAGCCCCAGCATTTT
CASSRGFDQPQHF
>TRBJ2-7|TRBV5-1|many|-
TGCGCCAGCAGCTTGGACGCCCAGAACTACGAGCAGTACTTC
CASSLDAQNYEQYF
>TRBJ2-1|TRBV7-9|many|TRBD2
TGTGCCAGCAGCTTAGTTCGGGAGGGTATTCATGAGCAGTTCTTC
CASSLVREGIHEQFF
>TRBJ2-5|TRBV12-3/TRBV12-4|once|-
TGTGCCAGCTCCCCCCGGCGGGACTCACAAGAGACCCAGTACTTC
CASSPRRDSQETQYF
>TRBJ2-1|TRBV7-3|many|TRBD2
TGTGCCAGCAGCATGCTAGCGGGAGTACTCAATGAGCAGTTCTTC
CASSMLAGVLNEQFF
>TRBJ2-2|TRBV19|-|-
TGTGCCAGTGGGTCAGCTAGGCTCACCGGGGAGCTGTTTTTT
CASGSARLTGELFF
>TRBJ1-5|TRBV9|many|TRBD1
TGTGCCAGCAGCGTGACAGGGGGCGTAAATCAGCCCCAGCATTTT
CASSVTGGVNQPQHF
>TRBJ2-2|TRBV11-3|many|-
TGTGCCAGCAGCTTACGAGGTGGTGCGGGGGAGCTGTTTTTT
CASSLRGGAGELFF
>TRBJ2-3|TRBV4-1|-|-
TGCGCCAGCAGCCAATTCAAAATAGGGCCGGGCACAGATACGCAGTATTTT
CASSQFKIGPGTDTQYF
>TRBJ2-2|TRBV11-2|many|TRBD2
TGTGCCAGCAGCCCCACTAGCGGGAGAGGTCTAACCGGGGAGCTGTTTTTT
CASSPTSGRGLTGELFF
>TRBJ2-1|TRBV30|-|-
TGTGCCTGGAAAAGCCGTTCTAGCTCCTACAATGAGCAGTTCTTC
CAWKSRSSSYNEQFF
>TRBJ1-4|TRBV12-3/TRBV12-4|-|-
TGTGCCAGCAGCCCGACCGGATATTTAGGTTTCTACGAAAAACTGTTTTTT
CASSPTGYLGFYEKLFF
>TRBJ2-7|TRBV19|few|TRBD1
TGTGCCAGTAGTGTAACAGGGGGCGGGAACGAGCAGTACTTC
CASSVTGGGNEQYF
>TRBJ1-2|TRBV28|many|-
TGTGCCAGCAGTCTTTGGCGCTATGGCTACACCTTC
CASSLWRYGYTF
>TRBJ2-5|TRBV7-2|-|TRBD2
TGTGCCAGCAGCTTAGCCTTGGGGGGGTGGGAGACCCAGTACTTC
CASSLALGGWETQYF
>TRBJ2-7|TRBV10-3|many|TRBD1
TGTGCCATCAGTGAGTGGGGACAGGGCTCTGTCGAGCAGTACTTC
CAISEWGQGSVEQYF
>TRBJ2-7|TRBV5-1|few|TRBD2
TGCGCCAGCAATCGGGGGGCTAGCGGGAGTGACGAGCAGTACTTC
CASNRGASGSDEQYF
>TRBJ2-7|TRBV7-8|many|TRBD2
TGTGCCAGCAGCTGGAAAACCGGGACTAGGGTTAGCTACGAGCAGTACTTC
CASSWKTGTRVSYEQYF
>TRBJ2-1|TRBV9|few|-
TGTGCCAGCAGCGTAGAAGTTACAGGGCGAGACAATGAGCAGTTCTTC
CASSVEVTGRDNEQFF
>TRBJ2-2|TRBV7-7|few|-
TGTGCTAGCAGCTCAGGACTCCTCGGGGAGCTGTTTTTT
CASSSGLLGELFF
>TRBJ2-1|TRBV18|many|TRBD2
TGTGCCAGCGCCCTGGGGGGCCCTAGCGGGATCTACAATGAGCAGTTCTTC
CASALGGPSGIYNEQFF
>TRBJ2-1|TRBV5-5|many|-
TGTGCCAGCAGCCCGCCGTTGAACCTAAGGGATGAGCAGTTCTTC
CASSPPLNLRDEQFF
>TRBJ2-5|TRBV20-1|-|TRBD2
TGCAGTGCTAGAGTAGCGGGAGGGCCGGAGACCCAGTACTTC
CSARVAGGPETQYF
>TRBJ2-5|TRBV11-2|many|-
TGTGCCAGCAGCTTAGGAGCCGATGGGACCCAGTACTTC
CASSLGADGTQYF
>TRBJ2-7|TRBV7-9|many|TRBD1
TGTGCCAGCAGCTCTCACGGGACAGTTCGGTACCACCACGAGCAGTACTTC
CASSSHGTVRYHHEQYF
>TRBJ2-7|TRBV20-1|many|TRBD2
TGCAGTGCTAGGGCCACGGGGGGTGTTCGGTCTCAGTACTTC
CSARATGGVRSQYF
>TRBJ2-2|TRBV10-3|few|TRBD2
TGTGCCATCAGGAACCGGGACAGAGGACTAGCGGGAGGCGGGGGGGAGCTGTTTTTT
CAIRNRDRGLAGGGGELFF
>TRBJ2-3|TRBV27|-|TRBD2
TGTGCCAGCAGTTTAGGGTCAGCGGGGTCTACAGATACGCAGTATTTT
CASSLGSAGSTDTQYF
>TRBJ2-7|TRBV28|few|TRBD2
TGTGCCAGCAGTTTATTGGGCGGGAGGGTCTCCTACGAGCAGTACTTC
CASSLLGGRVSYEQYF
>TRBJ2-5|TRBV3-1|once|-
TGTGCCGGCAGAAGTAGTGGGGAGACCCAGTACTTC
CAGRSSGETQYF
>TRBJ2-3|TRBV7-2|many|TRBD2
TGTGCCAGCAGCTTAGCCCTAGCGGGAGGCCCAGATACGCAGTATTTT
CASSLALAGGPDTQYF
>TRBJ1-5|TRBV7-9|many|-
TGTGCCAGCAGCAGGGGAAGCCAGCCCCAGCATTTT
CASSRGSQPQHF
>TRBJ2-7|TRBV20-1|few|-
TGCAGTGCCCCGAACCCCACTAGCTCGTTCGACGAGCAGTACTTC
CSAPNPTSSFDEQYF
>TRBJ2-1|TRBV28|-|TRBD2
TGTGCCAGCCTTAGTATCGGCAGCGGGGAAACCTACAATGAGCAGTTCTTC
CASLSIGSGETYNEQFF
>TRBJ2-1|TRBV28|many|TRBD2
TGTGCCAGCAGTTCCTACACTCCGGGACTAGCGGGGCGCTCCTACAATGAGCAGTTCTTC
CASSSYTPGLAGRSYNEQFF
>TRBJ1-6|TRBV5-6|-|TRBD1
TGTGCCAGCAGCTGGGGACAGGGGTTCTCACCCCTCCACTTT
CASSWGQGFSPLHF
>TRBJ2-7|TRBV11-2|-|-
TGTGCCAGCAGCTTTAGCCCAAGGTCAGAAGAGCAGTACTTC
CASSFSPRSEEQYF
>TRBJ2-2|TRBV19|-|TRBD2
TGTGCCAGTAGTACCACTAGCGGGAGTTGGACCGGGGAGCTGTTTTTT
CASSTTSGSWTGELFF
>TRBJ1-2|TRBV30|-|-
TGTGCCTGGACAGGTCCCAGATCTCAAGGCTACACCTTC
CAWTGPRSQGYTF
>TRBJ2-7|TRBV7-8|many|-
TGTGCCAGCAGCTGGGGTAACAGCATCTACGAGCAGTACTTC
CASSWGNSIYEQYF
>TRBJ2-5|TRBV11-2|many|TRBD1
TGTGCCAGCAGCTACACAGGGGGCTTGGAGACCCAGTACTTC
CASSYTGGLETQYF